This T cell receptor beta chain was retrieved from a study of T-cell memory formation after mild COVID-19. One entry per CDR3 protein results from TCRdb running MiXCR on the 5' RACE reads. The repertoire holds about 440,000 distinct CDR3 sequences, with about 20% as singletons. A word on this clonotype: Antigen: not known.

Findings of the study overall: CD8+ contracting clones occupied EMRA, while CD4+ ones occupied mainly CM and EM. SARS-CoV-2 specificity of second-wave clones peaking day 37 was unconfirmed.

This CDR3 spans 13 amino acids. Per the germline V gene, CDR1 is SNHLY and CDR2 is FYNNEI. V was pared by 7 bases and J by 4 bases, with 13 bases between. Sequencing input: PBMCs or a T cell subset sorted from them (not recorded which). The chain joins TRBV2 to TRBJ2-5; D unclear. This clonotype originated in an adult woman who had mild COVID-19 (a few samples of this study predate the infection). Cell type and time point are not known. CDR3 bases: TGTGCCAGCACCTGGACCCTGGGAGAGACCCAGTACTTC. Amino acids: CASTWTLGETQYF. The entire variable domain, with the rest obtained from reference TRBV2 and TRBJ2-5, is as follows: EPEVTQTPSHQVTQMGQEVILRCVPISNHLYFYWYRQILGQKVEFLVSFYNNEISEKSEIFDDQFSVERPDGSNFTLKIRSTKLEDSAMYFCASTWTLGETQYFGPGTRLLVL.